This TCR beta chain was captured by sequencing in a study of blood T cells in healthy people across ages. General observations from the study: Diversity estimates drawn from one million T cells were deemed underestimates. The lack of PBMC sorting stopped any conclusive naive versus antigen-experienced comparison.

The CDR3 runs to 13 residues. CDR1 MNHEY and CDR2 SVGEGT come from the germline V gene. The study recruited healthy Caucasian donors from Russia who were aged about 6 to 95. Worth noting for this clonotype: Its antigen is undetermined. A read error may account for a junction end that differs from germline.

A sample-barcoded 5' primer and a J-beta primer mix were used in a second PCR of roughly 7 to 11 cycles. TCRdb reprocessed the 5' RACE reads with MiXCR, giving one entry per CDR3 protein. The table has approximately 770,000 distinct CDR3 sequences, roughly 64% seen once. Sequenced: blood. The source of this sequence is a man in his thirties or forties in good health. V is TRBV6-2 or TRBV6-3 and J is TRBJ2-7; D ambiguous. The CDR3, as DNA: TGTGCCAGCAGTTACCTTCAGTTAGACATTCAGTGCTTC. Translating it yields CASSYLQLDIQCF.